What follows are 11 T cell receptor beta chains derived from one specimen sequenced in a study of CD8+CD57+ T cells in acquired aplastic anemia. Profiling of TCR beta VDJ combinations and CDR3 sequences used genomic DNA as template. TCRdb redid the calling of the reads with MiXCR, one entry per CDR3 protein. The sample shows approximately 170,000 distinct CDR3 sequences, about 64% of them seen only once. Specimen: sorted CD4+, CD8+, or CD8+CD57+ T cells (not recorded which) from PBMCs. These receptors were collected from a human donor in good health.

The chain links TRBV19 to TRBJ2-7, with 7 positions matching TRBD1. The CDR3 is made up of 14 amino acids. Germline loops: CDR1 LNHDA, CDR2 SQIVND (reference sequence). J gave up 3 bases and V 5 bases, and 7 bases lay outside the gene matches. CDR3 bases: TGTGCCAGTAGTGTACCGGGACAGAACTACGAGCAGTACTTC. Translation: CASSVPGQNYEQYF.

This sequence joins TRBV13 and TRBJ1-2, with D unresolved. V was pared by 3 bases and J by 14 bases, with 16 bases between. Germline CDR1 is PRHDT and CDR2 is FYEKMQ (reference sequence). The CDR3 is 12 residues long. The CDR3 protein is CASSLPSRQQTF. The CDR3 coding sequence is TGTGCCAGCAGCTTGCCTTCGAGGCAGCAGACCTTC.

Worth noting for this clonotype: Relative to the germline gene, one junction end is altered; a read error may explain this. The chain combines TRBV15 with TRBJ2-1, with TRBD2 identical over 10 bases. The CDR3 is 20 amino acids. CDR1 is LNHNV, CDR2 YYDKDF, per germline (reference sequence). Here the CDR3 reads CAISREGLAEPESAYNEQFF. As DNA, the CDR3 is TGTGCCATCAGCAGAGAAGGACTAGCGGAACCCGAGAGCGCCTACAATGAGCAGTTCTTC.

On this clonotype itself: One end of the junction varies from germline; a read error may be responsible. The chain links TRBV7-9 to TRBJ2-7, with D perhaps matching TRBD2 (6 bases). CDR3 size: 15 residues. Per germline, CDR1 SEHNR and CDR2 FQNEAQ (reference sequence). The CDR3 loop is CASSASGQISYERYF. The CDR3 DNA is TGTGCCAGCAGCGCCAGCGGGCAGATCTCCTACGAGCGGTACTTC.

This clonotype was detected ten times or more. The chain couples TRBV7-9 to TRBJ2-5; D is unclear. This CDR3 is built from 15 residues. Germline V gene lookup returns CDR1 SEHNR and CDR2 FQNEAQ (reference sequence). Trimming cost V 2 bases and J 2 bases, with 12 bases left between them. CDR3 region: CASSLSRQLQETQYF. The CDR3 DNA reads TGTGCCAGCAGCTTATCGAGGCAGCTACAAGAGACCCAGTACTTC.

The chain uses TRBV9 and TRBJ1-3; tentatively, D is TRBD1 (6 bases). The CDR3 is 17 amino acids. V was trimmed by 3 bases and J by 3 bases, leaving 19 bases between them. In germline, CDR1 is SGDLS, CDR2 YYNGEE. The CDR3 DNA reads as TGTGCCAGCAGCGCAAGACAGGTGCTTGGGGATGGAAACACCATATATTTT. The encoded protein is CASSARQVLGDGNTIYF.

This clonotype was observed at least ten times. The genes are TRBV19 and TRBJ1-4; TRBD1 is a possible D gene (5 bases). Germline CDR1 is LNHDA and CDR2 is SQIVND (reference sequence). The CDR3 is made up of 14 amino acids. Deletions cut 6 bases from V and 2 bases from J, with 10 bases between. CDR3 bases: TGTGCCAGTAGACCAGGGATGACTAATGAAAAACTGTTTTTT. It codes for CASRPGMTNEKLFF.

The chain is built from TRBV7-9 and TRBJ1-1; TRBD1 is a possible D gene (6 bases). The CDR3 sequence is 14 residues long. The germline CDR1 and CDR2 sequences are SEHNR and FQNEAQ (reference sequence). The ends were cut back, 2 bases at V and 3 bases at J, with 10 bases in the middle. The CDR3 DNA reads TGTGCCAGCAGCTTAAATAACAGGGACACTGAAGCTTTCTTT. This codes for CASSLNNRDTEAFF.

The sample holds a few counts of this clonotype. The rearrangement links TRBV6-5 to TRBJ2-7; D tentatively fits TRBD1 or TRBD2 (5 bases each). CDR1 and CDR2 (germline): MNHEY, SVGAGI. The CDR3 totals 11 residues. The V end lost 8 bases, the J end lost 4 bases, and 9 bases lay between the germline ends. CDR3 DNA sequence: TGTGCCAGCTACGGGGCATACGAGCAGTACTTC. As protein: CASYGAYEQYF.

This chain connects TRBV2 to TRBJ2-1; weak D call: TRBD2 (5 bases). Germline CDR1 SNHLY, CDR2 FYNNEI. V dropped 6 bases and J dropped 2 bases, with 14 bases sitting between them. The CDR3 extends over 15 amino acids. DNA of the CDR3: TGTGCCAGCAGAGATATAGCGTCCCCCTACAATGAGCAGTTCTTC. Translated: CASRDIASPYNEQFF.

The chain is built from TRBV2 and TRBJ2-2; D not resolved. V was trimmed by 7 bases and J by 7 bases, leaving 7 bases between them. The CDR3 has 11 residues. The V gene's germline CDR1 is SNHLY and CDR2 FYNNEI. The CDR3 protein is CASTWGGELFF. As DNA, the CDR3 is TGTGCCAGCACCTGGGGCGGGGAGCTGTTTTTT. Looking up the rest from reference TRBV2 and TRBJ2-2 gives the full variable domain: EPEVTQTPSHQVTQMGQEVILRCVPISNHLYFYWYRQILGQKVEFLVSFYNNEISEKSEIFDDQFSVERPDGSNFTLKIRSTKLEDSAMYFCASTWGGELFFGEGSRLTVL.